The next 15 T cell receptor beta chains were all read from a single sample in a study of identical twins. MiXCR, run by TCRdb on the 5' RACE reads, gives a single entry per CDR3 protein. The table records 450,000 or so distinct CDR3 sequences, 13% to 15% of them present only once. These data were also filed under a second study, of yellow fever vaccine responses in identical twins.

Sequencing used CD4+ T cells sorted from blood. The receptor set was obtained from a woman aged 18-30 years in good health.

The chain links TRBV25-1 to TRBJ2-7; no clear D gene. The germline gives CDR1 MGHDK, CDR2 SYGVNS. The CDR3 sequence is 14 residues long. V was clipped by 3 bases and J by 0 bases, with 9 bases between them. The CDR3 nucleotides read TGTGCCAGCAGTGATTCTGCCAGCTCCTACGAGCAGTACTTC. The encoded protein is CASSDSASSYEQYF.

On this clonotype itself: A single base separates this from a much larger clone, so it may be a read error. The rearrangement links TRBV14 to TRBJ2-2, with D perhaps matching TRBD1 (6 bases). The length of the CDR3 is 15 residues. The germline V gene has CDR1 SGHDN and CDR2 FVKESK. The CDR3 loop is CASSQRQANSGELFF. Written as DNA, the CDR3 is TGTGCCAGCAGCCAGAGACAGGCGAACTCCGGGGAGCTGTTTTTT. Using reference TRBV14 and TRBJ2-2 for the parts outside the CDR3, the full variable domain is EAGVTQFPSHSVIEKGQTVTLRCDPISGHDNLYWYRRVMGKEIKFLLHFVKESKQDESGMPNNRFLAERTGGTYSTLKVQPAELEDSGVYFCASSQRQANSGELFFGEGSRLTVL.

This clonotype was counted only a few times. V is TRBV20-1 and J is TRBJ2-1, with 12 bases identical to TRBD1. Germline CDR1 DFQATT, CDR2 SNEGSKA (reference sequence). The V and J ends lost 3 bases and 6 bases, in that order; junction bases with no gene match: 9. The CDR3 sequence is 16 residues long. CDR3 nucleotides: TGCAGTGCTAGGATACCGGGACAGGGGGCTGGCAATGAGCAGTTCTTC. It is translated as CSARIPGQGAGNEQFF.

This clonotype was seen a handful of times. The chain joins TRBV2 to TRBJ1-1; TRBD1 might be the D (5 bases). This CDR3 is 14 amino acids long. Germline V gene lookup returns CDR1 SNHLY and CDR2 FYNNEI. V lost 8 bases to trimming and J lost 4 bases, with 17 bases between them. The CDR3 DNA is TGTGCCAGCTCTAAGATTAGGGGAGGCACTGAAGCTTTCTTT. Its translation is CASSKIRGGTEAFF.

This clonotype was counted ten times or more. V and J are TRBV9 and TRBJ2-5, with D perhaps TRBD1 (6 bases). The length of the CDR3 is 15 residues. CDR1 is SGDLS and CDR2 is YYNGEE in the germline V gene. V gave up 4 bases and J gave up 3 bases, with 16 bases separating them. CDR3 DNA sequence: TGTGCCAGCAGCAACGCCGGACAGTGGGAAGAGACCCAGTACTTC. Translating it yields CASSNAGQWEETQYF.

The sample holds many counts of this clonotype. The V call is TRBV7-2, the J call TRBJ1-5; possible D gene TRBD1, 5 bases. CDR1 is SGHTA and CDR2 is FQGNSA in the germline V gene. The V end was cut by 6 bases, the J end by 3 bases, with 12 bases between. The CDR3 is made up of 14 amino acids. The CDR3 is CASRSGAVNQPQHF. CDR3 in DNA: TGTGCCAGCAGATCTGGGGCAGTCAATCAGCCCCAGCATTTT.

This clonotype turned up a few times. V is TRBV6-5 and J is TRBJ1-2; 8 positions match TRBD1. The CDR3 has 14 residues. Germline V gives CDR1 MNHEY, CDR2 SVGAGI. With V trimmed by 2 bases and J by 8 bases, 7 bases remained unmatched. The CDR3 loop reads CASSYKAAGGGYTF. The CDR3 DNA follows: TGTGCCAGCAGTTACAAAGCGGCAGGGGGCGGCTACACCTTC.

The J gene is TRBJ1-2, the V gene TRBV2; D not certain. The V gene's germline CDR1 is SNHLY and CDR2 FYNNEI. V shed 5 bases and J shed 3 bases, with 10 bases lying between them. The CDR3 contains 13 residues. The CDR3 bases are TGTGCCAGCAGTCCCAACATCTACTATGGCTACACCTTC. This translates into CASSPNIYYGYTF. Drawing the rest from reference TRBV2 and TRBJ1-2, the complete variable domain is EPEVTQTPSHQVTQMGQEVILRCVPISNHLYFYWYRQILGQKVEFLVSFYNNEISEKSEIFDDQFSVERPDGSNFTLKIRSTKLEDSAMYFCASSPNIYYGYTFGSGTRLTVV.

The J gene is TRBJ1-1, the V gene TRBV19, with D hard to call. V was cut by 7 bases and J by 4 bases, with 13 bases left in between. This CDR3 comprises 13 residues. Germline V gene data show CDR1 as LNHDA and CDR2 as SQIVND (reference sequence). The CDR3 is CASKTTISTEAFF. Written as DNA, the CDR3 is TGTGCCAGTAAGACCACGATTAGCACTGAAGCTTTCTTT. Based on the CDR3 plus reference TRBV19 and TRBJ1-1, the full variable domain is DGGITQSPKYLFRKEGQNVTLSCEQNLNHDAMYWYRQDPGQGLRLIYYSQIVNDFQKGDIAEGYSVSREKKESFPLTVTSAQKNPTAFYLCASKTTISTEAFFGQGTRLTVV.

This clonotype was counted a few times. This chain uses TRBV6-5 with TRBJ2-2, with TRBD1 matching over 7 bases. The V and J ends lost 4 bases and 5 bases, in that order; junction bases with no gene match: 19. Germline V gene lookup returns CDR1 MNHEY and CDR2 SVGAGI. The CDR3 has 19 amino acids. CDR3 in amino acids: CASSLSHFSSGGRTGELFF. The CDR3 nucleotides are TGTGCCAGCAGTTTGTCCCATTTTTCTTCAGGGGGTAGGACCGGGGAGCTGTTTTTT.

A few counts support this clonotype. The chain joins TRBV20-1 to TRBJ2-5; the match to TRBD2 covers 7 bases. From germline, CDR1 is DFQATT and CDR2 SNEGSKA (reference sequence). CDR3 length: 15 amino acids. Trimming took 4 bases from V and 2 from J; bases not matched to a gene: 10. As DNA, the CDR3 is TGCAGTGCTATATCTAGCGGACCCCTGCAAGAGACCCAGTACTTC. Translated, it gives CSAISSGPLQETQYF.

As DNA, the CDR3 is TGCGCCAGCAGTGACCACCCCGGCAGCTCGTATAATTCACCCCTCCACTTT. Amino acids: CASSDHPGSSYNSPLHF. The chain couples TRBV10-2 to TRBJ1-6; D gene ambiguous. Germline V lookup: CDR1 WSHSY, CDR2 SAAADI. V was shortened by 3 bases and J by 4 bases, with 16 bases between the two germline ends. The CDR3 is 17 amino acids.

The V gene is TRBV5-1, the J gene TRBJ1-6; D remains ambiguous. V lost 5 bases and J lost 10, with 16 bases in between. The CDR3 spans 14 residues. In germline, CDR1 is SGHRS, CDR2 YFSETQ. CDR3: CASSNAGFDSPLHF. The CDR3, as DNA: TGCGCCAGCAGTAATGCGGGGTTTGACTCACCCCTCCACTTT.

The chain is built from TRBV11-2 and TRBJ2-3; 12 positions agree with TRBD2. The germline V gene encodes CDR1 SGHAT and CDR2 FQNNGV. The CDR3 spans 18 residues. Trimming took 0 bases from V and 2 from J; bases not matched to a gene: 6. The CDR3, as DNA: TGTGCCAGCAGCTTAGACGGACTAGCGGGGATGAACACAGATACGCAGTATTTT. Translation: CASSLDGLAGMNTDTQYF.

This clonotype has a handful of counts. This rearrangement joins TRBV12-3 or TRBV12-4 to TRBJ2-2; 13 bases fit TRBD2. This CDR3 comprises 18 residues. The V and J ends lost 5 bases and 2 bases, in that order; junction bases with no gene match: 8. The CDR3 DNA sequence: TGTGCCAGCAGTCCCCAGGGACTAGCGGGGATAAACACCGGGGAGCTGTTTTTT. It translates to CASSPQGLAGINTGELFF.